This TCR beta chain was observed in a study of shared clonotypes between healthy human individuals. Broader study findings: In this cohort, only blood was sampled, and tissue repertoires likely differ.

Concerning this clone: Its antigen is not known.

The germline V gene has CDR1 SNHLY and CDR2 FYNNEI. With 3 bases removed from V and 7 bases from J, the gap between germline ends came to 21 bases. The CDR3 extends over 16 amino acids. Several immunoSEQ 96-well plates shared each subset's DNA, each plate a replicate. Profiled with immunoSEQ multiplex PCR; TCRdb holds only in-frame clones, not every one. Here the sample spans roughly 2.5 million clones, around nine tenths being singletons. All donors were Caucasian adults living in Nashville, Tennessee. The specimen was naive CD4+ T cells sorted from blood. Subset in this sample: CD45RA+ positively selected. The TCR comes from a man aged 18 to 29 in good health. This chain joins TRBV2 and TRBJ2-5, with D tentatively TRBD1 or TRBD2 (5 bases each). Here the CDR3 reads CASSDRDLISGGTQYF. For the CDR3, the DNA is TGTGCCAGCAGTGACCGGGACCTAATATCTGGGGGGACCCAGTACTTC.